This T cell receptor beta chain was identified during a study of T cell changes during pregnancy in multiple sclerosis. Produced via immunoSEQ multiplex PCR; TCRdb's table is partial and in-frame only. The data hold fewer than 150,000 clones, with 95% to 98% observed a single time. The CDR3 totals 11 residues. Deletions cut 6 bases from V and 4 bases from J, with 6 bases between. Germline lookup yields CDR1 MNHEY and CDR2 SVGAGI. This TCR derives from a female donor with multiple sclerosis, enrolled in a pregnancy study. Here the sequenced sample was peripheral blood, taken after pregnancy. The chain carries TRBV6-5 and TRBJ1-1; D uncertain. The CDR3 is CASSQATEAFF. The CDR3 DNA reads TGTGCCAGCAGCCAGGCCACTGAAGCTTTCTTT.